These 9 T cell receptor beta chains originate from one sample sequenced in a study of blood T cell repertoires in COVID-19. Produced via immunoSEQ multiplex PCR; TCRdb's table is partial and in-frame only. The profile shows under 300,000 clones, 82% of them singletons. Sequenced: peripheral blood. These receptors were obtained from an elderly woman with active or convalescent COVID-19.

The chain couples TRBV7-9 to TRBJ2-1, with D tentatively TRBD2 (6 bases). V lost 5 bases and J lost 5, with 13 bases in between. Germline V CDR1 and CDR2: SEHNR, FQNEAQ (reference sequence). The CDR3 extends over 14 amino acids. The CDR3 coding sequence is TGTGCCAGCAGCCGATCCACGGGGGACAATGAGCAGTTCTTC. Residues: CASSRSTGDNEQFF.

The chain has TRBV10-3 and TRBJ2-3; TRBD1 aligns across 8 bases. The ends lost 6 bases at V and 2 bases at J; junction bases unmatched: 4. The CDR3 length is 14 residues. Germline lookup yields CDR1 ENHRY and CDR2 SYGVKD. As DNA, the CDR3 is TGTGCCATCAGGACAGGGGTATCCACAGATACGCAGTATTTT. Protein product: CAIRTGVSTDTQYF.

This rearrangement joins TRBV5-1 to TRBJ2-5; 8 bases agree with TRBD2. V lost 1 base and J lost 4; bases outside the gene matches: 3. In germline, CDR1 is SGHRS, CDR2 YFSETQ. This CDR3 spans 14 amino acids. DNA for the CDR3: TGCGCCAGCAGCTTGTCGGCGGGGGGAGAGACCCAGTACTTC. Translating it yields CASSLSAGGETQYF. Using reference TRBV5-1 and TRBJ2-5 for the parts outside the CDR3, the full variable domain is KAGVTQTPRYLIKTRGQQVTLSCSPISGHRSVSWYQQTPGQGLQFLFEYFSETQRNKGNFPGRFSGRQFSNSRSEMNVSTLELGDSALYLCASSLSAGGETQYFGPGTRLLVL.

V gene TRBV5-4 combines with J gene TRBJ1-6, with D maybe TRBD1 (6 bases). V was shortened by 3 bases and J by 10 bases, with 14 bases between the two germline ends. The CDR3 sequence is 14 residues long. CDR1 is SGHNT, CDR2 YYREEE, per germline (reference sequence). The CDR3 sequence is CASSSWRGGSPLHF. The DNA for the CDR3 is TGTGCCAGCAGCTCCTGGAGGGGGGGATCACCCCTCCACTTT.

V and J are TRBV7-9 and TRBJ1-5, with 9 bases lining up with TRBD1. The CDR3 loop spans 14 amino acids. CDR1 and CDR2 from the germline V gene are SEHNR and FQNEAQ (reference sequence). Trimming removed 4 bases from V and 7 bases from J; junction bases left unmatched: 5. The CDR3 coding sequence is TGTGCCAGCAGCTGGGGACAGGGCGGACAGCCCCAGCATTTT. Its translation is CASSWGQGGQPQHF. The full variable domain, in which reference TRBV7-9 and TRBJ1-5 provide the parts outside the CDR3, is DTGVSQNPRHKITKRGQNVTFRCDPISEHNRLYWYRQTLGQGPEFLTYFQNEAQLEKSRLLSDRFSAERPKGSFSTLEIQRTEQGDSAMYLCASSWGQGGQPQHFGDGTRLSIL.

V is TRBV18 and J is TRBJ1-4, with D possibly being TRBD1 (6 bases). The CDR3 runs 16 residues. From germline, CDR1 is KGHSH and CDR2 LQKENI. V lost 0 bases and J 7 bases, leaving 15 bases between the germline ends. CDR3 DNA sequence: TGTGCCAGCTCACCACCGTTTAACAGGGTTGGTGAAAAACTGTTTTTT. Protein product: CASSPPFNRVGEKLFF.

The chain carries TRBV19 and TRBJ2-5; weak D call: TRBD2 (6 bases). The CDR3 has 13 amino acids. CDR1 LNHDA and CDR2 SQIVND come from the germline V gene (reference sequence). V shed 7 bases and J shed 5 bases, with 14 bases lying between them. CDR3 sequence (DNA): TGTGCCAGTAACAAGCGGGCATGGGAGACCCAGTACTTC. It yields the protein CASNKRAWETQYF.

This chain connects TRBV24-1 to TRBJ2-1; 8 bases align to TRBD2. This CDR3 spans 15 amino acids. V lost 4 bases and J lost 6; bases outside the gene matches: 7. Per germline, CDR1 KGHDR and CDR2 SFDVKD. DNA for the CDR3: TGTGCCACCAGTGACCCGGGGGGGCGGTTCAATGAGCAGTTCTTC. Translated: CATSDPGGRFNEQFF.

In nucleotides, the CDR3 is TGTGCCAGCAGTTTGGGCAGGGAGCAGTACTTC. Translated, it gives CASSLGREQYF. J is TRBJ2-7 and V is TRBV28; the D is unclear. The CDR3 consists of 11 residues. Looked up from germline, CDR1 is MDHEN and CDR2 is SYDVKM. Trimming cost V 3 bases and J 7 bases, with 7 bases left between them.